The 11 T cell receptor beta chains given below trace back to one sample, sequenced in a study of cytomegalovirus exposure and HLA in healthy donors. PCR was performed using 60 Vbeta and 13 Jbeta primers. Assay: immunoSEQ multiplex PCR; the TCRdb copy retains only in-frame clones and omits some. The table shows about 190,000 clones, with around 78% occurring only once. Sample: PBMCs. These receptor sequences come from a woman in her twenties or thirties in good health and CMV-seropositive.

The chain combines TRBV7-2 with TRBJ2-7; D is ambiguous. V gave up 1 base and J gave up 2 bases, with 9 bases separating them. The germline gives CDR1 SGHTA, CDR2 FQGNSA. This CDR3 spans 14 amino acids. DNA of the CDR3: TGTGCCAGCAGCTTAGGCTCATACACCTACGAGCAGTACTTC. Its translation: CASSLGSYTYEQYF.

This chain joins TRBV2 and TRBJ2-5, with 11 bases that match TRBD1. V lost 7 bases and J lost 4; bases outside the gene matches: 5. This CDR3 region has 14 residues. CDR1 is SNHLY, CDR2 FYNNEI, per germline. CDR3 protein: CASMRDRGRETQYF. The CDR3 bases are TGTGCCAGCATGCGGGACAGGGGGAGAGAGACCCAGTACTTC.

The rearrangement links TRBV6-6 to TRBJ2-1, with TRBD2 matching over 9 bases. The CDR3 totals 15 residues. Germline CDR1 reads MNHNY; CDR2 reads SVGAGI (reference sequence). V was clipped by 7 bases and J by 8 bases; unmatched bases: 12. CDR3 coding DNA: TGTGCCAGCACTCGGGCCGCGGGAGGGGTGGATGAGCAGTTCTTC. Amino acids: CASTRAAGGVDEQFF.

This clone was counted a single time. This sequence joins TRBV27 and TRBJ1-6; 8 bases match TRBD1. The CDR3 extends over 15 amino acids. V lost 6 bases, J lost 4 bases, and 5 bases stayed unmatched. Germline CDR1 and CDR2: MNHEY and SMNVEV (reference sequence). CDR3 nucleotides: TGTGCCAGCAGGTTCCGACAGGGGTATAATTCACCCCTCCACTTT. It yields the protein CASRFRQGYNSPLHF.

V and J are TRBV7-9 and TRBJ2-3, with 9 bases that match TRBD2. From germline, CDR1 is SEHNR and CDR2 FQNEAQ (reference sequence). With 5 bases clipped from V and 2 bases from J, the junction kept 8 bases outside the gene matches. CDR3 length: 16 residues. The CDR3 bases are TGTGCCAGCAGCACGCCGACTAGCGGCTTCACAGATACGCAGTATTTT. Translating it yields CASSTPTSGFTDTQYF. Supplemented by reference TRBV7-9 and TRBJ2-3, the full variable domain reads DTGVSQNPRHKITKRGQNVTFRCDPISEHNRLYWYRQTLGQGPEFLTYFQNEAQLEKSRLLSDRFSAERPKGSFSTLEIQRTEQGDSAMYLCASSTPTSGFTDTQYFGPGTRLTVL.

This clone has only a few counts. V and J are TRBV28 and TRBJ1-1, with TRBD1 identical over 11 bases. The V segment lost 8 bases and the J segment 3 bases; nucleotides outside the gene matches: 11. The CDR3 spans 16 residues. The germline gives CDR1 MDHEN, CDR2 SYDVKM. In DNA form, the CDR3 reads TGTGCCAGCTTTGGGGACAGGGGGTTGGGGGACACTGAAGCTTTCTTT. This sequence encodes CASFGDRGLGDTEAFF.

J is TRBJ2-7 and V is TRBV25-1, with a weak D call TRBD2 (5 bases). The germline V and J ends were trimmed by 3 bases and 1 base, with 16 bases remaining between them. Per germline, CDR1 MGHDK and CDR2 SYGVNS. The CDR3 is made up of 16 amino acids. The CDR3 here is CASSEGGRVGSYEQYF. The CDR3 DNA follows: TGTGCCAGCAGTGAGGGCGGGCGGGTCGGATCCTACGAGCAGTACTTC.

The chain joins TRBV2 to TRBJ2-5; 7 nucleotides align to TRBD1. Germline V lookup: CDR1 SNHLY, CDR2 FYNNEI. The trim removed 5 bases at V and 2 bases at J, leaving 5 bases unmatched. The CDR3 sequence is 14 residues long. CDR3 protein: CASSNFRGQETQYF. The CDR3 DNA reads as TGTGCCAGCAGTAACTTCAGGGGGCAAGAGACCCAGTACTTC.

The J gene is TRBJ2-5, the V gene TRBV11-2, with D perhaps matching TRBD2 (7 bases). CDR1 and CDR2 (germline): SGHAT, FQNNGV. The germline V and J ends were trimmed by 5 bases and 1 base, with 23 bases remaining between them. The CDR3 is made up of 18 amino acids. The CDR3, as DNA: TGTGCCAGCAGCCGTAATCCCTCTCGGGGGGCCCTCCAAGAGACCCAGTACTTC. Translating it yields CASSRNPSRGALQETQYF.

This chain links TRBV11-3 with TRBJ2-7; 10 positions match TRBD1. Germline V CDR1 and CDR2: SGHNT, YENEEA. V lost 2 bases, J lost 0 bases, and 1 base stayed unmatched. CDR3 size: 15 residues. CDR3 loop: CASSLRDRGSYEQYF. As DNA, the CDR3 is TGTGCCAGCAGCTTACGGGACAGGGGCTCCTACGAGCAGTACTTC.

J is TRBJ1-5 and V is TRBV27; TRBD1 might be the D (6 bases). The CDR3 runs 16 residues. The germline CDR1 and CDR2 sequences are MNHEY and SMNVEV (reference sequence). Trimming took 4 bases from V and 2 from J, leaving 15 bases between them. For the CDR3, the DNA is TGTGCCAGCAGTTCATGGGGGGGCGCGGGCAATCAGCCCCAGCATTTT. This encodes CASSSWGGAGNQPQHF.